The clone carrying this TCR beta chain was recorded only once. This entry is derived from a study of blood T cell repertoires in COVID-19. Germline V lookup: CDR1 MNHEY, CDR2 SMNVEV (reference sequence). Trimming cost V 8 bases and J 3 bases; bases outside gene matches: 10. This CDR3 contains 14 residues. The data were produced by immunoSEQ multiplex PCR, yet TCRdb's version contains in-frame clones alone and is incomplete. The table lists 200,000 to 250,000 clones, 75% to 90% of them singletons. This clonotype was sampled from a woman aged 25 to 39 who had been exposed to COVID-19. Sequenced input: PBMCs or T cells enriched from blood (not recorded which). V is TRBV27 and J is TRBJ2-7; 7 positions match TRBD1. This CDR3 is CASAPWDRNYEQYF. For the CDR3, the DNA is TGTGCCAGCGCACCCTGGGACAGAAACTACGAGCAGTACTTC.